One and the same sample provided the 3 T cell receptor beta chains below, sequenced in a study of blood T cell repertoires in COVID-19. Assay: immunoSEQ multiplex PCR; the TCRdb copy retains only in-frame clones and omits some. Of around 55,000 clones in the sample, around nine tenths are singletons; the top ten hold about an eighth. Material for sequencing was peripheral blood. These TCRs come from a human donor with active COVID-19. The donor label of this sample is uncertain.

This chain joins TRBV28 and TRBJ2-1; 7 bases agree with TRBD2. The CDR3 is 19 amino acids. V shed 4 bases and J 1 base; nucleotides not matched to a gene: 16. CDR1 MDHEN and CDR2 SYDVKM come from the germline V gene. The CDR3 protein is CASSYIPGRFQRSYNEQFF. The CDR3 nucleotides read TGTGCCAGCAGTTACATCCCCGGGAGGTTCCAGCGGTCCTACAATGAGCAGTTCTTC.

The chain combines TRBV5-4 with TRBJ2-3; no definite D call. The germline V gene encodes CDR1 SGHNT and CDR2 YYREEE (reference sequence). This CDR3 spans 13 amino acids. The V gene lost 3 bases and the J gene lost 1 base, with 6 bases spanning the gap. CDR3 region: CASSSVGTDTQYF. CDR3 sequence (DNA): TGTGCCAGCAGCTCGGTAGGCACAGATACGCAGTATTTT.

The V gene is TRBV5-1, the J gene TRBJ2-7, with D possibly TRBD1 on 6 matching bases. The CDR3 has 13 residues. V lost 4 bases, J lost 0 bases, and 8 bases lay in between. Germline CDR1 is SGHRS and CDR2 is YFSETQ. CDR3 coding DNA: TGCGCCAGCAGCACGGACAGCTCCTACGAGCAGTACTTC. Residues: CASSTDSSYEQYF.